This T cell receptor beta chain was captured in a study of shared clonotypes between healthy human individuals. About the research overall: Three CD4 naive, three CD4 memory, two CD8 naive and one CD8 memory plate were used per donor. Study-level findings and limits: Clonotypes which were not shared had lower generation probabilities than clonotypes that all four donors shared.

CDR3 size: 15 residues. The germline gives CDR1 SGHTA, CDR2 FQGNSA. V lost 1 base, J lost 8 bases, and 5 bases stayed unmatched. Free of recent acute infections or vaccinations, the donors were healthy HIV-negative adults. Replicate PCRs run on sorted subsets employed 200 ng DNA, roughly 30,000 T cell genomes. Clones were read by immunoSEQ multiplex PCR, and TCRdb kept only the in-frame ones, dropping some. Of some 980,000 clones in the sample, 76% were seen once. A word on this clone: Its antigen is undetermined.

The V call is TRBV7-2, the J call TRBJ2-4; 10 bases align to TRBD1. Sequencing was performed on memory CD4+ T cells sorted from blood. The subset denotes: CD45RA-negative fraction. The TCR comes from a man younger than 30 in good health. The CDR3 nucleotides are TGTGCCAGCAGCTTAGGCCGGGACAGGGGCTACATTCAGTACTTC. Protein sequence: CASSLGRDRGYIQYF.